This is a list of T cell receptor beta chains from one sample in a study of CD8 T cells in ankylosing spondylitis. TCRdb itself ran the 5' RACE reads through MiXCR, one entry per CDR3 protein. The repertoire holds around 150,000 distinct CDR3 sequences, with about 16% as singletons. The sample consisted of blood, either unsorted or a sorted T cell fraction (not recorded which). All receptors derive from a male donor with ankylosing spondylitis or in good health (not recorded which). The CDR3 runs from the conserved cysteine through the conserved F or W. The order of the fields is clone size, V gene, J gene, D gene, CDR3 DNA, CDR3 protein. D genes are given only for firm matches. Rows give clone size only sometimes, using once, few, many, or a class for an expanded clone.

-	TRBV4-1	TRBJ1-5	-	TGCGCCAGCAGCCAAGCCAGACAGTATAGCAATCAGCCCCAGCATTTT	CASSQARQYSNQPQHF
many	TRBV10-3	TRBJ2-7	-	TGTGCCATCAGTGAGTCGACAGGAGACCCCTACGAGCAGTACTTC	CAISESTGDPYEQYF
-	TRBV5-4	TRBJ2-7	-	TGTGCCAGCAGCTTGGATCAGAACTACGAGCAGTACTTC	CASSLDQNYEQYF
-	TRBV5-1	TRBJ2-2	-	TGCGCCTCTAGGGAATTCACCGGGGAGCTGTTTTTT	CASREFTGELFF
-	TRBV20-1	TRBJ2-5	TRBD2	TGCAGTGCTAGGACTAGCGGCCAAGAGACCCAGTACTTC	CSARTSGQETQYF
-	TRBV28	TRBJ1-4	-	TGTGCCAGCAGTTTTCCGACTAATGAAAAACTGTTTTTT	CASSFPTNEKLFF
-	TRBV11-2	TRBJ1-5	TRBD1	TGTGCCAGTCAGCTTAGAACAGGGGGGAGCAATCAGCCCCAGCATTTT	CASQLRTGGSNQPQHF
-	TRBV7-8	TRBJ1-3	TRBD1	TGTGCCAGCAGCCAGGGGGGGCCAAACACCATATATTTT	CASSQGGPNTIYF
-	TRBV12-3/TRBV12-4	TRBJ1-5	-	TGTGCCAGCAGTCCCGACGGTAGCAATCAGCCCCAGCATTTT	CASSPDGSNQPQHF
few	TRBV29-1	TRBJ2-3	-	TGCAGCGTCACCGGGACCCCAAACCCAGATACGCAGTATTTT	CSVTGTPNPDTQYF
-	TRBV28	TRBJ1-6	-	TGTGCCACCTCCAGGGACCTTAATTCACCCCTCCACTTT	CATSRDLNSPLHF
many	TRBV5-1	TRBJ2-3	-	TGTGCCAGCAGCCTTGTCACAGATACGCAGTATTTT	CASSLVTDTQYF
few	TRBV28	TRBJ1-5	-	TGTGCCAGCAGAAACAGGTTCGGGCAGCCCCAGCATTTT	CASRNRFGQPQHF
-	TRBV28	TRBJ2-3	-	TGTGCCAGCAGTTTAGATCCTAGCACAGATACGCAGTATTTT	CASSLDPSTDTQYF
-	TRBV5-1	TRBJ1-1	-	TGCGCCAGCAGCTTGGTAGGTGAAGCAATGAACACTGAAGCTTTCTTT	CASSLVGEAMNTEAFF
-	TRBV19	TRBJ2-7	TRBD2	TGTGCCAGTGGTAGCGGGAGAATCAACGAGCAGTACTTC	CASGSGRINEQYF
many	TRBV7-2	TRBJ2-4	-	TGTGCCAGCAGCTTAGGGGCACTAGCCAAAAACATTCAGTACTTC	CASSLGALAKNIQYF
few	TRBV10-3	TRBJ2-2	TRBD1	TGTGCCATCAGACCACGGACAGGGGCCACCGGGGAGCTGTTTTTT	CAIRPRTGATGELFF
many	TRBV5-1	TRBJ2-2	-	TGCGCCAGCAGCTTGAACAGGGACACCGGGGAGCTGTTTTTT	CASSLNRDTGELFF
-	TRBV6-1	TRBJ2-3	-	TGTGCCAGCCGAGAAGCAGTTAGCACAGATACGCAGTATTTT	CASREAVSTDTQYF
many	TRBV20-1	TRBJ1-5	TRBD1	TGCAGTGCAGGCAGGACAGGGGGCCATCAGCCCCAGCATTTT	CSAGRTGGHQPQHF
-	TRBV4-1	TRBJ1-4	-	TGCGCCAGCAGCCATTCAATGGCCGCAGGGGATGAAAAACTGTTTTTT	CASSHSMAAGDEKLFF
-	TRBV20-1	TRBJ1-1	TRBD1	TGCAGTGCTCCAGAGCAGGGGGGGTCGGGAGACACTGAAGCTTTCTTT	CSAPEQGGSGDTEAFF
many	TRBV10-2	TRBJ2-3	-	TGCGCCAGCAGTGGGTACCTTACCGGGAGCCCGACTAGCACAGATACGCAGTATTTT	CASSGYLTGSPTSTDTQYF
-	TRBV7-2	TRBJ2-5	-	TGTGCCAGCAGCTTAGTCAGCCAAGAGACCCAGTACTTC	CASSLVSQETQYF